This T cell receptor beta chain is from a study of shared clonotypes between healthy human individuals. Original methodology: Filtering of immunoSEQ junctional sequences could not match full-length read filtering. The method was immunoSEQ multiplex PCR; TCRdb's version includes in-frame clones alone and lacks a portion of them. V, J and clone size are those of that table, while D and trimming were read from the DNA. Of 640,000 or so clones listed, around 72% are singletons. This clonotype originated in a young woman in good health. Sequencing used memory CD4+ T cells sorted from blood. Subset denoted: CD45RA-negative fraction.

The CDR3 loop reads CASSPPSSGGGYGELFF. CDR3 in DNA: TGTGCCAGCAGTCCCCCATCTAGCGGGGGGGGGTACGGGGAGCTGTTTTTT. The V gene is TRBV28, the J gene TRBJ2-2, with TRBD2 matching over 12 bases. Germline V gene sequence: CDR1 MDHEN, CDR2 SYDVKM. The junction had 11 bases not matched to a gene; V was cut back by 5 bases and J by 7 bases. The length of the CDR3 is 17 residues.